This note documents a single T cell receptor beta chain sequence. This entry belongs to a study of blood T cell repertoires in COVID-19. Looking at the study overall: Sites in the United States, Italy and Spain provided acute and convalescent COVID-19 samples. PBMCs, B-cell-depleted T cells, or T cells provided the cDNA or gDNA that made up the material.

Germline-derived CDR1 and CDR2 are MNHEY and SMNVEV (reference sequence). Between the trimmed V and J ends, which lost 1 base and 9 bases, there was a span of 10 bases. The CDR3 runs to 14 residues. Per the original data handling: Estimation of nucleated cell counts relied on the amplification of reference gene primers. Clones were read by immunoSEQ multiplex PCR, and TCRdb kept only the in-frame ones, dropping some. The DNA was the basis for D and trimming; V, J and clone size are from that table. Of under 250,000 clones in the sample, over 80% were seen once. The TCR originated in a man aged 35 to 55 with acute or convalescent COVID-19. The sequencing sample was made of peripheral blood. This chain joins TRBV27 and TRBJ1-6, with D uncertain. The CDR3 reads CASSLFQFGSPLHF. CDR3 nucleotides: TGTGCCAGCAGTTTATTCCAGTTTGGTTCACCCCTCCACTTT.